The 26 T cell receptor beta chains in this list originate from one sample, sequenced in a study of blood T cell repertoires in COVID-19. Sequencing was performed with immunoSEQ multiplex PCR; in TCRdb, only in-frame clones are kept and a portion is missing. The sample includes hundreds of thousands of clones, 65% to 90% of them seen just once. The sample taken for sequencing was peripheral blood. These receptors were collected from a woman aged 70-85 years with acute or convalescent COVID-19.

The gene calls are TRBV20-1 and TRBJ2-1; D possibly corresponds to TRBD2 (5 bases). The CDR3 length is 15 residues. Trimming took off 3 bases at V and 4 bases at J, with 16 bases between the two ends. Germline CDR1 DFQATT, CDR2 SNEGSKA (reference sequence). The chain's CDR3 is CSASAMGRDYNEQFF. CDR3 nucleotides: TGCAGTGCTAGTGCGATGGGTCGGGATTACAATGAGCAGTTCTTC.

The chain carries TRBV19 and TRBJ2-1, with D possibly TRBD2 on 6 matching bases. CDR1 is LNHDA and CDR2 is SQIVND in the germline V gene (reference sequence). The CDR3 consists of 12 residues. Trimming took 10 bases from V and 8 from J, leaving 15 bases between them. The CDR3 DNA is TGTGCCACCACGACTAGTGGTGATGAGCAGTTCTTC. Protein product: CATTTSGDEQFF.

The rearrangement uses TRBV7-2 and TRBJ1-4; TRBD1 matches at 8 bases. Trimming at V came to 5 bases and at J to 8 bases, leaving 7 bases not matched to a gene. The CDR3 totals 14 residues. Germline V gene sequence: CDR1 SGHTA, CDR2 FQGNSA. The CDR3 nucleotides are TGTGCCAGCAGCCCCCAGGGGGCCCGGGAAAAACTGTTTTTT. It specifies CASSPQGAREKLFF.

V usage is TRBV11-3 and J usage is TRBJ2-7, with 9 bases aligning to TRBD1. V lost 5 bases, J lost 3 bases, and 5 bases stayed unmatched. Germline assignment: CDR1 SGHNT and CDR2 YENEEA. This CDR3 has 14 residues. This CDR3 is CASSPKDRGYEQYF. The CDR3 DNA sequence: TGTGCCAGCAGCCCGAAGGACAGGGGCTACGAGCAGTACTTC.

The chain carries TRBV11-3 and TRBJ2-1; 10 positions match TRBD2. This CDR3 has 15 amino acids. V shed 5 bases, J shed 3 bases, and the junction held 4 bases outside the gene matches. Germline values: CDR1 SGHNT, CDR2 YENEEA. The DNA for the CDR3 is TGTGCCAGCAGCCCCACTAGCGGGATCTACAATGAGCAGTTCTTC. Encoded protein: CASSPTSGIYNEQFF.

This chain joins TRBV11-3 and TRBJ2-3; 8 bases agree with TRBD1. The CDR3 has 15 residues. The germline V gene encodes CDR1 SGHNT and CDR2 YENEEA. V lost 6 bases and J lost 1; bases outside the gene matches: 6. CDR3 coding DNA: TGTGCCAGCAGTACAGGGGGTAATGGCACAGATACGCAGTATTTT. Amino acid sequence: CASSTGGNGTDTQYF. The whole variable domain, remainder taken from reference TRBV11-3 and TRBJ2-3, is EAGVVQSPRYKIIEKKQPVAFWCNPISGHNTLYWYLQNLGQGPELLIRYENEEAVDDSQLPKDRFSAERLKGVDSTLKIQPAELGDSAVYLCASSTGGNGTDTQYFGPGTRLTVL.

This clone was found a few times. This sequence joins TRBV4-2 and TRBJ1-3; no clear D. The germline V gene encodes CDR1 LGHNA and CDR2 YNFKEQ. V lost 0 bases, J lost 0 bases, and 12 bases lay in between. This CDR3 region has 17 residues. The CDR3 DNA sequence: TGTGCCAGCAGCCAAGATAAAGTCAGAAGCTCTGGAAACACCATATATTTT. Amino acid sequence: CASSQDKVRSSGNTIYF.

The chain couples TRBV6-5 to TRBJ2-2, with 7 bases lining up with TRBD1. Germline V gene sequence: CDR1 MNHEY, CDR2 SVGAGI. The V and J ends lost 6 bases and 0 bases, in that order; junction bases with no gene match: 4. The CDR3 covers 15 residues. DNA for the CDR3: TGTGCCAGCAGGCTACAGGGGACGAACACCGGGGAGCTGTTTTTT. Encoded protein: CASRLQGTNTGELFF.

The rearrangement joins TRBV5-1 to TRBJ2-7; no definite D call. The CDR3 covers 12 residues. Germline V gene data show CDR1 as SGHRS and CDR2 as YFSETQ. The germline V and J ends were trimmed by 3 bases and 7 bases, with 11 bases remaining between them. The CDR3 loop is CASSSAGFEQYF. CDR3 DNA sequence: TGCGCCAGCAGCTCCGCAGGTTTTGAGCAGTACTTC. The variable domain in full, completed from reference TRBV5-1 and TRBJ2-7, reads KAGVTQTPRYLIKTRGQQVTLSCSPISGHRSVSWYQQTPGQGLQFLFEYFSETQRNKGNFPGRFSGRQFSNSRSEMNVSTLELGDSALYLCASSSAGFEQYFGPGTRLTVT.

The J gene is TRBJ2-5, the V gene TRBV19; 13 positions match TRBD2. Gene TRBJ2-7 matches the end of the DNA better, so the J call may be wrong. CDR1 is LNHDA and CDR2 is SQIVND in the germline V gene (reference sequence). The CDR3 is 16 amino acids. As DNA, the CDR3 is TGTGCCAGTAGTCCACCGGGACTAGCGGGGTCCTACGAGCAGTACTTC. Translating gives CASSPPGLAGSYEQYF.

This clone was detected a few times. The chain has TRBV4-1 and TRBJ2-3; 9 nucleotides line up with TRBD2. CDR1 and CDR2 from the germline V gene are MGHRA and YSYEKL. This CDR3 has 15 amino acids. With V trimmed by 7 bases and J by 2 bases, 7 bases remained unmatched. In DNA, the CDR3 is TGCGCCAGCACCCTAGCGGGGAGACTCACAGATACGCAGTATTTT. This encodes CASTLAGRLTDTQYF.

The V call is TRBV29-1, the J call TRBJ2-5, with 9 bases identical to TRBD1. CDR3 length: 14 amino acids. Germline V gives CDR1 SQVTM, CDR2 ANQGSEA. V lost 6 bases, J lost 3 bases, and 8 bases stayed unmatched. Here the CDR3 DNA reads TGCAGCGTGTACAGGGGGCCGGGGGAAGAGACCCAGTACTTC. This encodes CSVYRGPGEETQYF.

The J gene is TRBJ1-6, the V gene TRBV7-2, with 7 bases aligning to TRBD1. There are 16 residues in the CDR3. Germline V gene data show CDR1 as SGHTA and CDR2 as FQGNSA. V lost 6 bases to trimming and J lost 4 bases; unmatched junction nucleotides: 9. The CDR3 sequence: CASSQTGDPYNSPLHF. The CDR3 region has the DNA TGTGCCAGCAGTCAAACAGGGGACCCTTATAATTCACCCCTCCACTTT.

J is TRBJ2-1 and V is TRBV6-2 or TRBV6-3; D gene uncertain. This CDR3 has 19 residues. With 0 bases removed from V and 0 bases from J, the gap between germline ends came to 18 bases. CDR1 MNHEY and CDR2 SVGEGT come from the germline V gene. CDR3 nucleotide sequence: TGTGCCAGCAGTTACTCGAGTCGTTACAGCCCCAGCTCCTACAATGAGCAGTTCTTC. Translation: CASSYSSRYSPSSYNEQFF.

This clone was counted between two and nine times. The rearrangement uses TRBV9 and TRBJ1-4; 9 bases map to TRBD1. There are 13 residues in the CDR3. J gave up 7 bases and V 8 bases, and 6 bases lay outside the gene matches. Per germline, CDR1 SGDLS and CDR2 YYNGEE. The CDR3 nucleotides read TGTGCCAGTTCACAGGGGGCTGGTGAAAAACTGTTTTTT. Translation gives CASSQGAGEKLFF.

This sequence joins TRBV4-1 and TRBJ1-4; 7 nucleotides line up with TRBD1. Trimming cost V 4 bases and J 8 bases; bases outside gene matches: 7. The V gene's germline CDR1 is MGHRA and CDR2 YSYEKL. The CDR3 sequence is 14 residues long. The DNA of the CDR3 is TGCGCCAGCAGCCTACAGGGGTTTGAGGAAAAACTGTTTTTT. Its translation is CASSLQGFEEKLFF.

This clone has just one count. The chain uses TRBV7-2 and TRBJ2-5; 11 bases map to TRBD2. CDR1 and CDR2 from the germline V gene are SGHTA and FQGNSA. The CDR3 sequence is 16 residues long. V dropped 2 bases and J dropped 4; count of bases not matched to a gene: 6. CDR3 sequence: CASSLSSSGGIETQYF. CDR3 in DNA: TGTGCCAGCAGCTTAAGTTCTAGCGGGGGGATAGAGACCCAGTACTTC.

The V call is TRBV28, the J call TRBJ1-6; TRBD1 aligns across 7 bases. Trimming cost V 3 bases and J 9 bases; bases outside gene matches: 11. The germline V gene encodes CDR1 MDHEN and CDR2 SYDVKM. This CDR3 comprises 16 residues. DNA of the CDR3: TGTGCCAGCAGTTTTAATTACGGGACAGTGGGTTCACCCCTCCACTTT. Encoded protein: CASSFNYGTVGSPLHF.

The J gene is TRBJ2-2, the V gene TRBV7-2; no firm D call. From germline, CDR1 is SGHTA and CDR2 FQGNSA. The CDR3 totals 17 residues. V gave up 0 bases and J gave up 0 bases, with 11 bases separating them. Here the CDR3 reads CASSLASHHTNTGELFF. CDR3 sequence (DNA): TGTGCCAGCAGCTTAGCTAGCCACCATACGAACACCGGGGAGCTGTTTTTT.

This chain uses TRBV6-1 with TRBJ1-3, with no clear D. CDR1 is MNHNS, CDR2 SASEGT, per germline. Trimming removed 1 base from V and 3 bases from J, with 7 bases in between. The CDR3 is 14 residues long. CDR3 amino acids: CASSEVGVGNTIYF. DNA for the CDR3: TGTGCCAGCAGTGAAGTCGGGGTTGGAAACACCATATATTTT.

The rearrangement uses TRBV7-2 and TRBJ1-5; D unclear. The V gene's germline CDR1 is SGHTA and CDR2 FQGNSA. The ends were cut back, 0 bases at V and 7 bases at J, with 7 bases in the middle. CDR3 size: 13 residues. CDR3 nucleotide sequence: TGTGCCAGCAGCTTAGCGCTAAAGCAGCCCCAGCATTTT. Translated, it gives CASSLALKQPQHF.

CDR3 nucleotides: TGTGCCAGCAGCCAAACACAGGGGATGGGGAACACTGAAGCTTTCTTT. Protein sequence: CASSQTQGMGNTEAFF. The chain uses TRBV3-1 (or the pseudogene TRBV3-2) and TRBJ1-1, with 7 bases that match TRBD1. Germline CDR1 and CDR2: LGHDT and YNNKEL (reference sequence). V lost 2 bases, J lost 1 base, and 7 bases stayed unmatched. The CDR3 has 16 residues.

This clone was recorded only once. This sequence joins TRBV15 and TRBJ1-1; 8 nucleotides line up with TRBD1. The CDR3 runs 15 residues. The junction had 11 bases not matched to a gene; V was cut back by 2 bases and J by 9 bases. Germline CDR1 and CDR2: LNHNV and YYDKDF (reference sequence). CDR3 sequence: CATSRPGTGMIQAFF. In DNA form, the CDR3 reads TGTGCCACCAGCAGACCTGGGACAGGCATGATCCAAGCTTTCTTT.

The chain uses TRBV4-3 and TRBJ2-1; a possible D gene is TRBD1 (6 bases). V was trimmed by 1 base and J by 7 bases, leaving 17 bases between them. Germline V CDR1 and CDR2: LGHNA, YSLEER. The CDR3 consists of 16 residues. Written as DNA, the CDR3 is TGCGCCAGCAGCCAAGGGGGGCTTCTCAAGGGAAATGAGCAGTTCTTC. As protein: CASSQGGLLKGNEQFF.

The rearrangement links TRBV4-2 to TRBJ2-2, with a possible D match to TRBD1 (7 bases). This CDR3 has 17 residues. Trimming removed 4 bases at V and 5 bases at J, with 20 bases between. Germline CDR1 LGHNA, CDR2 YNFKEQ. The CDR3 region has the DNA TGTGCCAGCAGCCGACAGGGACTCGCCGTAGGAACCGGGGAGCTGTTTTTT. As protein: CASSRQGLAVGTGELFF.

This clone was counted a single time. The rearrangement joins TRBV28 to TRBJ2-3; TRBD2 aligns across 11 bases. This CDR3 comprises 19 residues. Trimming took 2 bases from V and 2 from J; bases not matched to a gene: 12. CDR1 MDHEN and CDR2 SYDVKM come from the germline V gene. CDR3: CASSLAGISGGVVTDTQYF. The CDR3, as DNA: TGTGCCAGCAGTTTAGCCGGCATTAGCGGGGGGGTAGTCACAGATACGCAGTATTTT.